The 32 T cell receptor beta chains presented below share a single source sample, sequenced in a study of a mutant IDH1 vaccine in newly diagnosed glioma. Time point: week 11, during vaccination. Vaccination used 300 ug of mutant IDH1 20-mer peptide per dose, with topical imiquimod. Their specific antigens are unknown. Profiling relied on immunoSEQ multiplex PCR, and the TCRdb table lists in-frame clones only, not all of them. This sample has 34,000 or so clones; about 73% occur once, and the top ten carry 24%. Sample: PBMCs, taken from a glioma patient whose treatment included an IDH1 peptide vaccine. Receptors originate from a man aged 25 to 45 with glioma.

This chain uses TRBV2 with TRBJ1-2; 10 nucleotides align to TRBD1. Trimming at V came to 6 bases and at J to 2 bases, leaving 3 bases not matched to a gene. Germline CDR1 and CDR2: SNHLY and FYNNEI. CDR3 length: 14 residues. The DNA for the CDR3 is TGTGCCAGCAGGCGGACAGGGGGGAACTATGGCTACACCTTC. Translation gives CASRRTGGNYGYTF.

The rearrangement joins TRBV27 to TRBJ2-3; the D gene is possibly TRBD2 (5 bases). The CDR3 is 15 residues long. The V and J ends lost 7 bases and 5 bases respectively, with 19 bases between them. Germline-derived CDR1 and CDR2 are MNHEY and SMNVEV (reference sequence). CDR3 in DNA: TGTGCCAGCACTCCGGGGTTGACCCGCGAAGATACGCAGTATTTT. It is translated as CASTPGLTREDTQYF.

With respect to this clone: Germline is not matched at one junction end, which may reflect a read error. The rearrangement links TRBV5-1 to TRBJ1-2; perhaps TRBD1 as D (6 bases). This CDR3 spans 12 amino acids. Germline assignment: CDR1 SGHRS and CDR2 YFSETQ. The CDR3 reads CASSLEGTTGIF. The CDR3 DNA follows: TGCGCCAGCAGCTTGGAAGGAACCACAGGGATCTTC. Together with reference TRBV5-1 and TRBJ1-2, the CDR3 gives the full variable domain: KAGVTQTPRYLIKTRGQQVTLSCSPISGHRSVSWYQQTPGQGLQFLFEYFSETQRNKGNFPGRFSGRQFSNSRSEMNVSTLELGDSALYLCASSLEGTTGIFGSGTRLTVV.

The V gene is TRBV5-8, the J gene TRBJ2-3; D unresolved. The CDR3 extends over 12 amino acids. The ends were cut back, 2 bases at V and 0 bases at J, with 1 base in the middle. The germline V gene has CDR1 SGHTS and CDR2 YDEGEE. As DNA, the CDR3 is TGTGCCAGCAGCTTAAGCACAGATACGCAGTATTTT. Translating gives CASSLSTDTQYF.

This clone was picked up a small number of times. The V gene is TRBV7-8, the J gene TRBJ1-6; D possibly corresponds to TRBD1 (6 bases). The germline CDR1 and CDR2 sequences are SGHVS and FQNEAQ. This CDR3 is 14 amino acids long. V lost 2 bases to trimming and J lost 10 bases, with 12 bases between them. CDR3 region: CASSLFTGNSPLHF. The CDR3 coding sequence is TGTGCCAGCAGCTTATTCACAGGGAACTCACCCCTCCACTTT.

The CDR3 loop reads CASSAGTFYGYTF. CDR3 nucleotides: TGTGCCAGCAGCGCCGGGACTTTTTATGGCTACACCTTC. The V and J genes are TRBV2 and TRBJ1-2, with a tentative D call TRBD1 (5 bases). This CDR3 contains 13 residues. The V gene's germline CDR1 is SNHLY and CDR2 FYNNEI. V was trimmed by 6 bases and J by 5 bases, leaving 13 bases between them.

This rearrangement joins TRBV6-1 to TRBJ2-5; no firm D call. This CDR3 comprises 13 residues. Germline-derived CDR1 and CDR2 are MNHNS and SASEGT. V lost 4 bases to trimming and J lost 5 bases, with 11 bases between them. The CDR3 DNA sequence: TGTGCCAGCAGTGTCCCTCTATGGGAGACCCAGTACTTC. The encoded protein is CASSVPLWETQYF.

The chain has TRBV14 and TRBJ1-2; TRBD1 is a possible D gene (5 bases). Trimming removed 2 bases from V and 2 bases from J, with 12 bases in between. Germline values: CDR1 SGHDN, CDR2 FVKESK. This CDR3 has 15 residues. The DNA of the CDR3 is TGTGCCAGCAGCCAACTCAGGGATGGGAACTATGGCTACACCTTC. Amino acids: CASSQLRDGNYGYTF. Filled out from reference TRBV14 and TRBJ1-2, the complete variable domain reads EAGVTQFPSHSVIEKGQTVTLRCDPISGHDNLYWYRRVMGKEIKFLLHFVKESKQDESGMPNNRFLAERTGGTYSTLKVQPAELEDSGVYFCASSQLRDGNYGYTFGSGTRLTVV.

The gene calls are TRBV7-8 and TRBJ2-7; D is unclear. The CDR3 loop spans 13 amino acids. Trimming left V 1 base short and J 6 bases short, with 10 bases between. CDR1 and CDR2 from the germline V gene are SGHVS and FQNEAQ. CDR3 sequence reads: CASSLVLKAEQYF. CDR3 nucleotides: TGTGCCAGCAGCTTAGTGCTAAAGGCCGAGCAGTACTTC.

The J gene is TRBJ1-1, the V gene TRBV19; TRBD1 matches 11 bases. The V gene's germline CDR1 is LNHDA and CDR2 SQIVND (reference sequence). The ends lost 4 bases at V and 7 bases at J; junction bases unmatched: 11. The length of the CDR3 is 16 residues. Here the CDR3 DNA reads TGTGCCAGTAGTACCCGGGACAGGGGGAGACATGATGAAGCTTTCTTT. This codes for CASSTRDRGRHDEAFF.

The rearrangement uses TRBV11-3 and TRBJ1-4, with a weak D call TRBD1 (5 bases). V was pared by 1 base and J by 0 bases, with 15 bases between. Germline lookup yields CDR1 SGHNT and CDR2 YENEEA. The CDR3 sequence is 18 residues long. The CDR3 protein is CASSLGLRVETTNEKLFF. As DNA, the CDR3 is TGTGCCAGCAGCTTAGGGCTCAGGGTGGAGACAACTAATGAAAAACTGTTTTTT. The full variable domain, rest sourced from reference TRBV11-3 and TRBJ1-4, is EAGVVQSPRYKIIEKKQPVAFWCNPISGHNTLYWYLQNLGQGPELLIRYENEEAVDDSQLPKDRFSAERLKGVDSTLKIQPAELGDSAVYLCASSLGLRVETTNEKLFFGSGTQLSVL.

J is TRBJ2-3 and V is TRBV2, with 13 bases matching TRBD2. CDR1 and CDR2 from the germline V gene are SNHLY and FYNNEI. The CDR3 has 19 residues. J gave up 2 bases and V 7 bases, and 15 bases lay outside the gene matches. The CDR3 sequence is CASTPQGLGLAGNTDTQYF. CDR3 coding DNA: TGTGCCAGCACCCCCCAAGGACTGGGACTAGCGGGAAACACAGATACGCAGTATTTT.

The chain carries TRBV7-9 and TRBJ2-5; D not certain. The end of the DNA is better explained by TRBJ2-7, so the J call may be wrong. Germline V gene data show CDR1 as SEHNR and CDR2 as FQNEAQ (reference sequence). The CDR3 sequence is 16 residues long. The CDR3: CASSLLGRNSFHEQYF. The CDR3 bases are TGTGCCAGCAGCTTACTGGGCCGAAACTCCTTCCACGAGCAGTACTTC.

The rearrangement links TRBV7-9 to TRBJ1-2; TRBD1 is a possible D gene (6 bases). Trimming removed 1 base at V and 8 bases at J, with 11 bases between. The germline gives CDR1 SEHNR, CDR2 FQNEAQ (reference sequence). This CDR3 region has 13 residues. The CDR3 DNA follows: TGTGCCAGCAGCTTAGAACAGGGTTTAGGCTACACCTTC. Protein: CASSLEQGLGYTF.

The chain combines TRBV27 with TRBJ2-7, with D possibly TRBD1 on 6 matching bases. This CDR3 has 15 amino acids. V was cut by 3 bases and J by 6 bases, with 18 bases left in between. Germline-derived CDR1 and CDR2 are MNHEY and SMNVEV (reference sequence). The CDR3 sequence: CASSFRRGGSLEQYF. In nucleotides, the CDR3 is TGTGCCAGCAGTTTCCGCCGAGGGGGAAGCCTCGAGCAGTACTTC.

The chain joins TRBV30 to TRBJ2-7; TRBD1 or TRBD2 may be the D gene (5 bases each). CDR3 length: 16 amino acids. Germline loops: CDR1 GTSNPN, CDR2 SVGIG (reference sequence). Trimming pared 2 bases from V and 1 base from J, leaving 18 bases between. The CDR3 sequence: CAWSPKGDRSSYEQYF. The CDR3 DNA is TGTGCCTGGAGTCCGAAAGGGGACCGCTCGTCCTACGAGCAGTACTTC.

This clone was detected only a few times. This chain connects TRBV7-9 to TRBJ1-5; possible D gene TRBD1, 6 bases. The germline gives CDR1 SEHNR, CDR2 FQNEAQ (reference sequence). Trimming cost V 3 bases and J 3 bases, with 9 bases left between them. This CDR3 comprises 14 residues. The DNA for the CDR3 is TGTGCCAGCAGCTTGGACAGCATCAATCAGCCCCAGCATTTT. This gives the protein CASSLDSINQPQHF.

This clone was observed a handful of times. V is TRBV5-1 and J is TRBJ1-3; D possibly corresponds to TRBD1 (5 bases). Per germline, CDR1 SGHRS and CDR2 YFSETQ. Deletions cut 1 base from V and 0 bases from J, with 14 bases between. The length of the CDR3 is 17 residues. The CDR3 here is CASSLRAGTDSGNTIYF. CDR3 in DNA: TGCGCCAGCAGCTTGAGGGCAGGGACCGACTCTGGAAACACCATATATTTT.

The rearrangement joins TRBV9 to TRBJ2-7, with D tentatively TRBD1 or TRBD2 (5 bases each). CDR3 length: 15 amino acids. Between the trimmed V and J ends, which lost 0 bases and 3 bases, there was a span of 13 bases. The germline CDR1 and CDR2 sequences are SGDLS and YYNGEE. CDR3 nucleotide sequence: TGTGCCAGCAGCGTAGAAGGGGACCCCTTCTACGAGCAGTACTTC. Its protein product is CASSVEGDPFYEQYF.

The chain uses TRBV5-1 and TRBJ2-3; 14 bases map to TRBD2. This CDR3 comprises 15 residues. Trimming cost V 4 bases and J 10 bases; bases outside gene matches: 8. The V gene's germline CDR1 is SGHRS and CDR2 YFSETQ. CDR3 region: CASSLTSGRASSQYF. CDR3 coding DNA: TGCGCCAGCAGCCTGACTAGCGGGAGGGCCTCATCGCAGTATTTT. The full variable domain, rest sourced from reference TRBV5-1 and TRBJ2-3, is KAGVTQTPRYLIKTRGQQVTLSCSPISGHRSVSWYQQTPGQGLQFLFEYFSETQRNKGNFPGRFSGRQFSNSRSEMNVSTLELGDSALYLCASSLTSGRASSQYFGPGTRLTVL.

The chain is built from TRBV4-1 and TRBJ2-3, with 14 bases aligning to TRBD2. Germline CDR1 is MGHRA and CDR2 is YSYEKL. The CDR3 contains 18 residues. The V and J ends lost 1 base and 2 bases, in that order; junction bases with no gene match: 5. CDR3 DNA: TGCGCCAGCAGCCAAGGCCCGGGACTAGCGGGGGACACAGATACGCAGTATTTT. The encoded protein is CASSQGPGLAGDTDTQYF.

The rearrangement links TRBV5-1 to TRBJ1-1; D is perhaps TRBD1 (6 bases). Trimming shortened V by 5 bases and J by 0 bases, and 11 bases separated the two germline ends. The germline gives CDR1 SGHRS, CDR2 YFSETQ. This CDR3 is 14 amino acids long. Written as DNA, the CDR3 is TGCGCCAGCAGACCAGACAGGTTGAACACTGAAGCTTTCTTT. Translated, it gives CASRPDRLNTEAFF.

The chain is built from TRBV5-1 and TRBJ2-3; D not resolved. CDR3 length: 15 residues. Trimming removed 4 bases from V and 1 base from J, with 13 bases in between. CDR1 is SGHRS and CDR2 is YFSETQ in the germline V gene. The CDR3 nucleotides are TGCGCCAGCAGCCCCCCCGAGGACGGCACAGATACGCAGTATTTT. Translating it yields CASSPPEDGTDTQYF.

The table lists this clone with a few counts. The CDR3 bases are TGTGCCACCAGCAGAACCTATCTGGCGGGCGAGCAGTACTTC. Translated: CATSRTYLAGEQYF. The rearrangement links TRBV15 to TRBJ2-7; a weak D match, TRBD2 (5 bases). V was pared by 2 bases and J by 6 bases, with 14 bases between. This CDR3 contains 14 residues. Germline loops: CDR1 LNHNV, CDR2 YYDKDF (reference sequence).

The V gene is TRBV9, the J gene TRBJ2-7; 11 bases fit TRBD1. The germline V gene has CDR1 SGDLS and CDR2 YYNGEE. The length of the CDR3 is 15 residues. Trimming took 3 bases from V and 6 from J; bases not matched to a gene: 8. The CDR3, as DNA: TGTGCCAGCAGCGCGTCGACCGGGACAGGGGGCGAGCAGTACTTC. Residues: CASSASTGTGGEQYF.

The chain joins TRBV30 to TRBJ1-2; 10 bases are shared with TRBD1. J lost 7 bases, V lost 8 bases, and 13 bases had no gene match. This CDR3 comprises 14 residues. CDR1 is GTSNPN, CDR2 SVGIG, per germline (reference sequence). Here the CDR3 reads CAGEAGQGFFGYTF. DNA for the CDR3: TGTGCCGGGGAGGCGGGACAGGGGTTTTTTGGCTACACCTTC.

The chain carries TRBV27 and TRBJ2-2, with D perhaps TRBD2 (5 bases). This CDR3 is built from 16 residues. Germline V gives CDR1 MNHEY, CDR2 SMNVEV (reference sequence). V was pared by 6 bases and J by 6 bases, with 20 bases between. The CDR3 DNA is TGTGCCAGCAGCCTGTCTTTGTCGGGGATAGCCGGGGAGCTGTTTTTT. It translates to CASSLSLSGIAGELFF.

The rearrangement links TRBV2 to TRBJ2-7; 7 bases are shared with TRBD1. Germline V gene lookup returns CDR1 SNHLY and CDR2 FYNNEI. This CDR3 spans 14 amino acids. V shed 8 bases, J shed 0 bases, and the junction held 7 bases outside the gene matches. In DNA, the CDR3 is TGTGCCAGCGTGGACAGGCGAAGCTCCTACGAGCAGTACTTC. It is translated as CASVDRRSSYEQYF.

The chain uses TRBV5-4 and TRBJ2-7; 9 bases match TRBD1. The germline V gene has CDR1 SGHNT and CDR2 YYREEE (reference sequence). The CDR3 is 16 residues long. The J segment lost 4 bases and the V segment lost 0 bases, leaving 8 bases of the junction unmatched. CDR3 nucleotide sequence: TGTGCCAGCAGCTTGGGGCCGGGACAGGGTACTTACGAGCAGTACTTC. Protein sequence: CASSLGPGQGTYEQYF.

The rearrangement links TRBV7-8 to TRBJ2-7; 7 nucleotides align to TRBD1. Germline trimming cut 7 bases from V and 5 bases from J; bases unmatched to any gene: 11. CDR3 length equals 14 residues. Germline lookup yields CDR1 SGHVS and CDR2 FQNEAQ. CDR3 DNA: TGTGCCAGCACCCAGGGACAGTCTCGAGACGAGCAGTACTTC. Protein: CASTQGQSRDEQYF.

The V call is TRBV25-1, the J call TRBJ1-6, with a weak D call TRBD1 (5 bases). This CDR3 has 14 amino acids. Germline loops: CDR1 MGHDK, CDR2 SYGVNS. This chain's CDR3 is CERGGLYGNSPLHF. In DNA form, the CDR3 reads TGTGAACGGGGCGGGTTGTATGGGAATTCACCCCTCCACTTT.

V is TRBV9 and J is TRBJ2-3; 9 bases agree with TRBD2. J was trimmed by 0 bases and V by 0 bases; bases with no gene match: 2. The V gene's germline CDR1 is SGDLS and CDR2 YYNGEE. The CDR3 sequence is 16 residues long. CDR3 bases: TGTGCCAGCAGCGTAGGTAGCGGGAGAAGCACAGATACGCAGTATTTT. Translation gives CASSVGSGRSTDTQYF.